The 29 T cell receptor beta chains below were found in one sample sequenced in a study of Graves' ophthalmopathy and Graves' hyperthyroidism (dated by TCRdb to 2016 to 2018). The instrument was an Illumina HiSeq 2000. For repertoire sequencing, the TCR beta CDR3 regions were amplified from RNA transcripts. The first round was an RT-PCR using HTBI primers with the Qiagen OneStep RT-PCR kit, and this first round was followed by a second-round multiplex PCR, then size selection and purification. In-frame beta chains were kept once TCRdb had trimmed the public reads at Q25 with fastp and called clones with MiXCR. Each entry merges the rows of one CDR3 protein and shows their most common DNA and genes. The sample has about 500,000 distinct CDR3 sequences on record, under 40% of them singletons. In total, the top ten clones hold about 4% of the sample. Sequencing input: peripheral blood or thyroid tissue (not recorded which). All receptors derive from an adult man with Graves' hyperthyroidism.

At least ten counts were recorded for this clonotype. The V and J genes are TRBV7-9 and TRBJ1-4, with D possibly TRBD1 on 5 matching bases. The CDR3 is 15 amino acids. Germline assignment: CDR1 SEHNR and CDR2 FQNEAQ (reference sequence). Trimming stripped 5 bases from V and 4 bases from J, with 14 bases between. Written as DNA, the CDR3 is TGTGCCAGCAGCACTTGGAGGGGTTTTAATGAAAAACTGTTTTTT. This sequence encodes CASSTWRGFNEKLFF.

This clonotype was found many times. The chain links TRBV2 to TRBJ2-7; 9 bases line up with TRBD1. CDR3 size: 16 residues. Per the germline V gene, CDR1 is SNHLY and CDR2 is FYNNEI. V lost 4 bases to trimming and J lost 3 bases; unmatched junction nucleotides: 10. The CDR3 region is CASSAPRDRVGYEQYF. CDR3 sequence (DNA): TGTGCCAGCAGTGCCCCCCGGGACAGGGTCGGCTACGAGCAGTACTTC.

This clonotype was seen ten or more times. The chain links TRBV10-3 to TRBJ1-1, with D possibly matching TRBD1 (5 bases). This CDR3 comprises 18 residues. Germline V gene lookup returns CDR1 ENHRY and CDR2 SYGVKD. V was shortened by 4 bases and J by 0 bases, with 21 bases between the two germline ends. CDR3 in DNA: TGTGCCATCAGTGGGCCGGGGGGGGAACTTGGCATGAACACTGAAGCTTTCTTT. Translation: CAISGPGGELGMNTEAFF.

This chain uses TRBV10-3 with TRBJ2-5; 8 nucleotides line up with TRBD1. Germline V gene sequence: CDR1 ENHRY, CDR2 SYGVKD. The CDR3 is 13 residues long. With V trimmed by 10 bases and J by 5 bases, 9 bases remained unmatched. The CDR3: CATTTGAGETQYF. The CDR3 bases are TGTGCCACGACGACAGGGGCGGGGGAGACCCAGTACTTC.

V gene TRBV2 combines with J gene TRBJ2-3; 9 bases match TRBD1. The CDR3 consists of 15 residues. V was clipped by 5 bases and J by 1 base; unmatched bases: 4. Germline values: CDR1 SNHLY, CDR2 FYNNEI. DNA for the CDR3: TGTGCCAGCAGTCCTCGGACAGGGGGCACAGATACGCAGTATTTT. Translated, it gives CASSPRTGGTDTQYF. Full variable domain (remainder filled in from reference TRBV2 and TRBJ2-3): EPEVTQTPSHQVTQMGQEVILRCVPISNHLYFYWYRQILGQKVEFLVSFYNNEISEKSEIFDDQFSVERPDGSNFTLKIRSTKLEDSAMYFCASSPRTGGTDTQYFGPGTRLTVL.

The chain uses TRBV9 and TRBJ2-7; D may be TRBD1 (6 bases). Looked up from germline, CDR1 is SGDLS and CDR2 is YYNGEE. V lost 0 bases and J lost 4, with 20 bases in between. This CDR3 is built from 17 residues. The CDR3 DNA reads TGTGCCAGCAGCGTAGCCTCGGACAGAGGGGGATATTACGAGCAGTACTTC. Amino acid sequence: CASSVASDRGGYYEQYF. The full variable domain, in which reference TRBV9 and TRBJ2-7 provide the parts outside the CDR3, is DSGVTQTPKHLITATGQRVTLRCSPRSGDLSVYWYQQSLDQGLQFLIQYYNGEERAKGNILERFSAQQFPDLHSELNLSSLELGDSALYFCASSVASDRGGYYEQYFGPGTRLTVT.

The sample holds a few counts of this clonotype. This chain connects TRBV5-1 to TRBJ1-2; D not resolved. The CDR3 length is 16 residues. The germline gives CDR1 SGHRS, CDR2 YFSETQ. V shed 0 bases and J shed 4 bases, with 16 bases lying between them. CDR3: CASSLEDPGWGYGYTF. As DNA, the CDR3 is TGCGCCAGCAGCTTGGAAGATCCGGGATGGGGCTATGGCTACACCTTC.

The chain uses TRBV7-9 and TRBJ2-7; 8 nucleotides line up with TRBD2. Unmatched junction bases numbered 10, after V lost 8 bases and J lost 4 bases. The CDR3 is made up of 14 amino acids. Germline V gene data show CDR1 as SEHNR and CDR2 as FQNEAQ (reference sequence). The CDR3 here is CASSPSSGGYEQYF. The CDR3 coding sequence is TGTGCCAGCTCCCCTTCAAGCGGGGGATACGAGCAGTACTTC.

The CDR3 spells CASGSSSRGAGNTIYF. The CDR3 DNA sequence: TGTGCTAGTGGTTCCTCCTCGCGGGGCGCTGGAAACACCATATATTTT. The genes are TRBV12-5 and TRBJ1-3; D possibly corresponds to TRBD1 (5 bases). Trimming took off 4 bases at V and 2 bases at J, with 15 bases between the two ends. The CDR3 has 16 residues. Germline V gene sequence: CDR1 LGHNT, CDR2 FRNRAP.

CDR3 region: CASSTVDRGLYEQYF. The CDR3 DNA reads as TGTGCCAGCAGCACCGTAGACAGGGGGCTGTACGAGCAGTACTTC. This chain links TRBV7-9 with TRBJ2-7; 10 nucleotides agree with TRBD1. CDR3 length: 15 amino acids. Trimming at V came to 5 bases and at J to 4 bases, leaving 8 bases not matched to a gene. In germline, CDR1 is SEHNR, CDR2 FQNEAQ (reference sequence).

As to this clonotype: Mismatch with germline at one junction end may stem from a read error. The J gene is TRBJ1-4, the V gene TRBV12-3 or TRBV12-4, with D possibly TRBD1 on 6 matching bases. The CDR3 sequence is 14 residues long. CDR3 sequence (DNA): TGTGCCAGCAGTTTTCTACAGGGTGGTGAAAAACTGCTTTTT. Translated: CASSFLQGGEKLLF.

Remarks on this clonotype: Because it lacks the conserved phenylalanine or tryptophan at the end, this CDR3 is likely a read error. No DNA is shown, since the ends of the CDR3 on it are uncertain; the CDR3 is the one TCRdb lists. V and J are TRBV7-8 and TRBJ1-4; the table's D call, TRBD1, has no DNA check behind it. Germline CDR1 is SGHVS and CDR2 is FQNEAQ. Including both end residues, the CDR3 is 8 amino acids long. CDR3 in amino acids: CASSYGTG.

This clonotype was counted ten times or more. The gene calls are TRBV29-1 and TRBJ2-2; 9 nucleotides agree with TRBD2. Trimming removed 7 bases from V and 7 bases from J; junction bases left unmatched: 7. The CDR3 spans 13 residues. Germline assignment: CDR1 SQVTM and CDR2 ANQGSEA. The CDR3 here is CSARTSAGGELFF. The CDR3 region has the DNA TGCAGCGCCAGGACTAGCGCGGGCGGGGAGCTGTTTTTT.

The V and J genes are TRBV9 and TRBJ1-3; weak D call: TRBD1 (5 bases). The CDR3 runs to 14 residues. Looked up from germline, CDR1 is SGDLS and CDR2 is YYNGEE. Trimming removed 0 bases from V and 4 bases from J, with 8 bases in between. CDR3 DNA sequence: TGTGCCAGCAGCGTAGCGGGGGAAGGAAACACCATATATTTT. It specifies CASSVAGEGNTIYF.

This clonotype has ten or more counts. V gene TRBV6-5 combines with J gene TRBJ2-5, with 9 bases that match TRBD2. V trimming: 3 bases; J trimming: 3 bases; junction bases outside the gene matches: 8. The CDR3 runs 16 residues. Germline values: CDR1 MNHEY, CDR2 SVGAGI. CDR3: CASSYQSSGTKETQYF. The CDR3 DNA reads as TGTGCCAGCAGTTATCAGTCTAGCGGGACGAAAGAGACCCAGTACTTC.

The rearrangement joins TRBV29-1 to TRBJ1-5; 9 nucleotides agree with TRBD1. V shed 4 bases, J shed 7 bases, and the junction held 8 bases outside the gene matches. This CDR3 contains 14 residues. CDR1 and CDR2 from the germline V gene are SQVTM and ANQGSEA. This CDR3 is CSVAAGQGGQPQHF. Written as DNA, the CDR3 is TGCAGCGTTGCGGCGGGACAGGGTGGACAGCCCCAGCATTTT.

A single count supports this clonotype. The chain uses TRBV19 and TRBJ2-1, with 7 bases lining up with TRBD1. The ends lost 3 bases at V and 6 bases at J; junction bases unmatched: 5. The CDR3 is 14 residues long. Germline values: CDR1 LNHDA, CDR2 SQIVND (reference sequence). CDR3 sequence: CASSIGQAPNEQFF. CDR3 in DNA: TGTGCCAGTAGTATTGGACAGGCCCCCAATGAGCAGTTCTTC.

This clonotype was counted a few times. The CDR3 reads CSVEPGIDTQYF. The CDR3 region has the DNA TGCAGCGTTGAGCCAGGGATAGATACGCAGTATTTT. This rearrangement joins TRBV29-1 to TRBJ2-3, with TRBD1 as a possible D gene (5 bases). Per germline, CDR1 SQVTM and CDR2 ANQGSEA. V was clipped by 3 bases and J by 5 bases, with 9 bases between them. This CDR3 is 12 amino acids long.

In regard to this clonotype: Sequence at one end of the junction differs from germline and may be a read error. The chain carries TRBV7-7 and TRBJ2-7, with 11 nucleotides matching TRBD1. The J call could be wrong; TRBJ2-1 is a better fit for the DNA end. The CDR3 spans 14 residues. Per the germline V gene, CDR1 is SSHAT and CDR2 is FNYEAQ (reference sequence). The CDR3 protein is CASSLVGQGDEQFF. The CDR3 DNA reads TGTGCTAGCAGCTTAGTGGGACAGGGGGATGAGCAGTTCTTC.

The rearrangement links TRBV2 to TRBJ2-7; D ambiguous. Per germline, CDR1 SNHLY and CDR2 FYNNEI. The CDR3 runs to 16 residues. V was clipped by 8 bases and J by 2 bases, with 22 bases between them. CDR3 in amino acids: CASSPPPSGPAYEQYF. The CDR3 DNA follows: TGTGCCAGCTCACCACCCCCCTCCGGGCCTGCCTACGAGCAGTACTTC.

This sequence joins TRBV7-6 and TRBJ2-3, with D maybe TRBD2 (6 bases). The CDR3 is 14 amino acids. The germline CDR1 and CDR2 sequences are SGHVS and FNYEAQ. V gave up 1 base and J gave up 3 bases, with 8 bases separating them. In DNA, the CDR3 is TGTGCCAGCAGCTTAGACGCGGGAACAGATACGCAGTATTTT. Translation: CASSLDAGTDTQYF.

The CDR3 bases are TGTGCCAGCAGCCAAGATGGACGGGGACCAGCTCAAGAGACCCAGTACTTC. Its protein product is CASSQDGRGPAQETQYF. This rearrangement joins TRBV4-2 to TRBJ2-5; either TRBD1 or TRBD2 may fit D (5 bases each). The CDR3 runs to 17 residues. Germline assignment: CDR1 LGHNA and CDR2 YNFKEQ. Trimming pared 0 bases from V and 2 bases from J, leaving 16 bases between.

The chain combines TRBV29-1 with TRBJ1-2, with 8 bases that match TRBD1. Unmatched junction bases numbered 8, after V lost 6 bases and J lost 8 bases. This CDR3 has 12 residues. The germline gives CDR1 SQVTM, CDR2 ANQGSEA. DNA of the CDR3: TGCAGCGTCACCGGGACAGGAGTCGGCTACACCTTC. Protein sequence: CSVTGTGVGYTF.

This clonotype was seen ten or more times. J is TRBJ2-5 and V is TRBV7-6; a possible D gene is TRBD1 (5 bases). The germline V gene encodes CDR1 SGHVS and CDR2 FNYEAQ. V gave up 1 base and J gave up 5 bases, with 14 bases separating them. This CDR3 comprises 15 residues. CDR3 sequence reads: CASSLGAGNRETQYF. The CDR3 nucleotides read TGTGCCAGCAGCTTAGGGGCAGGGAACCGGGAGACCCAGTACTTC.

This clonotype appeared many times. The V and J genes are TRBV14 and TRBJ2-5; D is possibly TRBD1 (5 bases). The CDR3 is 12 residues long. V lost 2 bases, J lost 6 bases, and 7 bases lay in between. The germline gives CDR1 SGHDN, CDR2 FVKESK. In nucleotides, the CDR3 is TGTGCCAGCAGCCAACCAGGGAAGACCCAGTACTTC. This translates into CASSQPGKTQYF.

This clonotype has ten or more counts. The chain combines TRBV5-8 with TRBJ2-2, with D perhaps TRBD1 (6 bases). With 1 base removed from V and 2 bases from J, the gap between germline ends came to 9 bases. This CDR3 comprises 15 residues. CDR1 and CDR2 (germline): SGHTS, YDEGEE. The CDR3 DNA is TGTGCCAGCAGCTTGACAGGGATCAACACCGGGGAGCTGTTTTTT. Its translation: CASSLTGINTGELFF.

This clonotype was counted many times. V gene TRBV25-1 combines with J gene TRBJ2-7; 11 nucleotides agree with TRBD2. The CDR3 length is 15 residues. V lost 6 bases and J lost 5; bases outside the gene matches: 9. The V gene's germline CDR1 is MGHDK and CDR2 SYGVNS. This CDR3 is CASRKTTSGRHEQYF. The DNA for the CDR3 is TGTGCCAGCAGAAAAACCACTAGCGGGAGACACGAGCAGTACTTC.

The chain recombines TRBV6-1 with TRBJ2-7; the D call may be TRBD1 or TRBD2 (5 bases each). Trimming left V 6 bases short and J 6 bases short, with 18 bases between. Per germline, CDR1 MNHNS and CDR2 SASEGT. CDR3 length: 14 residues. The CDR3 sequence is CASSEPTRGPEQYF. The CDR3 DNA is TGTGCCAGCAGCGAACCTACGAGGGGACCCGAGCAGTACTTC.

The chain employs TRBV7-2 and TRBJ2-5; TRBD2 aligns across 12 bases. CDR1 is SGHTA, CDR2 FQGNSA, per germline. With V trimmed by 3 bases and J by 4 bases, 6 bases remained unmatched. This CDR3 has 16 amino acids. CDR3 amino acids: CASSLGPSGGAETQYF. The CDR3 bases are TGTGCCAGCAGCTTGGGTCCTAGCGGGGGGGCAGAGACCCAGTACTTC.